Listed below are T cell receptor beta chains from one sample, sequenced in a study of T cell responses to AZD1222 COVID-19 vaccine. Sequencing used immunoSEQ multiplex PCR; TCRdb keeps in-frame clones, though not all of them. The table includes 90,000 to 150,000 clones, 65% to 90% detected once. This material consisted of peripheral blood, taken on day 0 of AZD1222 vaccination. These receptor sequences come from an adult in good health. Both conserved end residues are part of each CDR3. Each record gives: CDR3 length, V gene, J gene, CDR3 protein.

14	TRBV7-9	TRBJ2-7	CASSLVDRTYEQYF
14	TRBV4-3	TRBJ2-7	CASSPRESSYEQYF
13	TRBV30	TRBJ2-7	CASMGDRAYEQYF
12	TRBV12-3/TRBV12-4	TRBJ1-1	CASSLGDTEAFF
12	TRBV6-5	TRBJ1-1	CASSRVGTEAFF
14	TRBV10-3	TRBJ2-7	CATRSGSQGYEQYF
15	TRBV18	TRBJ2-1	CASSSGPSSYNEQFF
17	TRBV11-3	TRBJ2-1	CASSLGSGLAKGGEQFF
16	TRBV3-1/TRBV3-2	TRBJ2-1	CASSQETRGLYNEQFF
14	TRBV19	TRBJ2-5	CASSFGGLGETQYF
15	TRBV4-1	TRBJ2-5	CASSHGAGGGETQYF
15	TRBV5-4	TRBJ2-7	CASSLIGTLSYEQYF
13	TRBV23-1	TRBJ2-5	CASGYREGETQYF
13	TRBV5-6	TRBJ1-2	CASSPDGGYGYTF
15	TRBV27	TRBJ2-5	CASSPHRGQGETQYF
16	TRBV27	TRBJ2-5	CASSPLGQGRRETQYF
15	TRBV2	TRBJ1-1	CARAKESGGNTEAFF
16	TRBV10-3	TRBJ2-3	CAISPGTSGGSDTQYF
11	TRBV20-1	TRBJ2-7	CSAREAYEQYF
13	TRBV6-4	TRBJ2-2	CASSSTRGGELFF
12	TRBV19	TRBJ1-3	CASSITPGQVLF
15	TRBV18	TRBJ1-5	CASSPSDSLNQPQHF
15	TRBV28	TRBJ2-5	CASSPTGLATETQYF
11	TRBV12-3/TRBV12-4	TRBJ1-4	CASSFGEKLFF
16	TRBV5-1	TRBJ2-3	CASSRPSGGFTDTQYF
15	TRBV3-1/TRBV3-2	TRBJ1-4	CASSQVGQGVEKLFF
14	TRBV19	TRBJ1-2	CASNQQQGNYGYTF
18	TRBV5-6	TRBJ2-1	CASSLRLAGEPTYNEQFF
15	TRBV7-3	TRBJ2-7	CASSLGQLSSYEQYF
15	TRBV7-3	TRBJ2-1	CASSPSAGGPNEQFF
14	TRBV7-3	TRBJ2-1	CASSLRQEGNEQFF
13	TRBV7-8	TRBJ1-5	CASSKREGQPQHF
17	TRBV27	TRBJ1-1	CASSPTGTGGPPHEAFF
15	TRBV28	TRBJ1-1	CASSLASGAPAEAFF
16	TRBV28	TRBJ2-7	CASSSGRGTGAYEQYF
16	TRBV2	TRBJ1-5	CASSERSSGGGQPQHF
16	TRBV4-1	TRBJ2-2	CASSHEPSGGGGELFF
15	TRBV28	TRBJ2-1	CATSSHGANYNEQFF
11	TRBV12-3/TRBV12-4	TRBJ2-2	CASRHTGELFF
17	TRBV6-1	TRBJ1-5	CASSAHRDKFLYQPQHF
16	TRBV5-4	TRBJ1-1	CASSSEGIRGNTEAFF
13	TRBV5-1	TRBJ2-7	CASPQGSSYEQYF
15	TRBV5-6	TRBJ1-5	CASSNRQWGNQPQHF
16	TRBV9	TRBJ2-1	CASSVEGTGPYNEQFF
13	TRBV5-1	TRBJ2-7	CASSLDLAGVQYF
15	TRBV5-1	TRBJ2-3	CASSLNRGATDTQYF
14	TRBV3-1/TRBV3-2	TRBJ2-7	CASSRQTASYEQYF
12	TRBV21-1	TRBJ2-7	CASPLGVDEQYF
13	TRBV6-5	TRBJ1-2	CASSYRAAGGYTF
16	TRBV7-6	TRBJ2-2	CASSLGTSGMSGELFF
18	TRBV18	TRBJ2-4	CASSPATSGPLAKNIQYF
15	TRBV19	TRBJ1-5	CASSIRASLNQPQHF
16	TRBV18	TRBJ1-4	CASSPRQGQVVEKLFF